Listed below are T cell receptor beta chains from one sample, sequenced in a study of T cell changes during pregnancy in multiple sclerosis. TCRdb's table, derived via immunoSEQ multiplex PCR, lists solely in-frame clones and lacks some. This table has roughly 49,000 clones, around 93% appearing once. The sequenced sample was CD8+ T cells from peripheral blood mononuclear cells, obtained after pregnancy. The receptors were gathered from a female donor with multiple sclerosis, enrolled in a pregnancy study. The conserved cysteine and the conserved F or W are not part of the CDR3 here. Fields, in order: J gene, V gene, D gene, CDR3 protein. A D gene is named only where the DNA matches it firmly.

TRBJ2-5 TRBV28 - ASSLPPRQQQETQY
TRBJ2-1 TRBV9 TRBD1 ASAGTGNEQF
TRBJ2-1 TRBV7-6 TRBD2 ASSVGRGDDLEQF
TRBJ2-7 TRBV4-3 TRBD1 ASSQELGTGSYEQY
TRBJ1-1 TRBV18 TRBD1 ASSSGTGVKRNTEAF
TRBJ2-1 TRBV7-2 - ASSLAPGINEQF
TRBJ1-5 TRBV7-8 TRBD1 ASSLASHRGQPQH
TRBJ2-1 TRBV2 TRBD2 ASSEYSSASGYNEQF
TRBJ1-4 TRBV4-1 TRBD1 ASSRQGREKLF
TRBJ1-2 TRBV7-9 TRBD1 ASSRESQGDYGYT
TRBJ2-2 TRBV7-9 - ASSPSAADPNTGELF
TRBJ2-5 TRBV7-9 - ASSLTPIDRVWY
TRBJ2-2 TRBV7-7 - ASGSISGELF
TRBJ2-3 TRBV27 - ASSPNGRVFDTQY
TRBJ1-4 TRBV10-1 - ASSEDRTNEKLF
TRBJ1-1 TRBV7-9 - ASSLPGGTEAF
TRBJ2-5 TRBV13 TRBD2 ASSPPGSGGNQETQY
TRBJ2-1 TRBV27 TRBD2 ASSLNPGTSDYNEQF
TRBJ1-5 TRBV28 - ASSVGGARPQH
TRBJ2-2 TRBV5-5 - ASSLESANTGELF
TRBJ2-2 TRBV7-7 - ASSPNTGELF
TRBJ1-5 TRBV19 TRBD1 ASSIPDRLSRWALQH
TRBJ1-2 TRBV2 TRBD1 ASSSMEDRGREGYT
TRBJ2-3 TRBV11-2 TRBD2 ASSPGLAGGHTDTQY
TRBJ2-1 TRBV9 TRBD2 ASSGLAEAYNEQF
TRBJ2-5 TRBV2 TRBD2 ASSEELAGPQETQY
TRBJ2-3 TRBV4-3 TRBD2 ASSQEGLADRTDTQY
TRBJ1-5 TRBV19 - ASSIRTVNQPQH
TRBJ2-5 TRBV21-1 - ASPHPGRSGLQETQY
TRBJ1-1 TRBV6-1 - ASRKTENTEAF
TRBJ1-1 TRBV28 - ASSSPRNTEAF
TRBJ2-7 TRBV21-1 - ASSKALERGAYEQY
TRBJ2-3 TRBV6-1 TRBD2 ASKIAGDTQY
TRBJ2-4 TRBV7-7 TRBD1 ASSLVLQGRANIQY
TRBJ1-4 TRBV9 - ASSVAEGGEKLF
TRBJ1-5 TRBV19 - ASSIWGRGWDQPQH
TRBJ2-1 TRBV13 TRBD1 ASSLVGQGTYNEQF
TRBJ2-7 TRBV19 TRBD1 ASSNSGGFEQY
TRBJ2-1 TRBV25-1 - ASSEPAGVGEQF
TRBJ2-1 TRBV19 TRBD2 ASSTGLANEQF
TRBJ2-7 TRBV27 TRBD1 ASSLWTGYEQY
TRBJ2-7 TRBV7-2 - ASSFTGGDYEQY